This record concerns one T cell receptor beta chain sequence. Under the authors' procedure: Estimation of nucleated cell counts was performed using reference gene primer amplification. Here immunoSEQ multiplex PCR was the method, and the copy in TCRdb shows in-frame clones only, minus some. V, J and clone size were drawn from that table, and D and trimming were deduced from the DNA. Altogether some 250,000 clones are present, around 82% being singletons, with the ten largest covering more than 6.5%. This record belongs to a study of blood T cell repertoires in COVID-19. About the research overall: From the United States, Italy and Spain came samples of acute and convalescent COVID-19.

Specimen: peripheral blood. This receptor was obtained from a middle-aged man with active or convalescent COVID-19.

CDR3 amino acids: CASRASGRLGTDTQYF. CDR3 nucleotide sequence: TGCGCCAGCAGGGCTAGCGGGAGATTAGGCACAGATACGCAGTATTTT. The chain links TRBV5-1 to TRBJ2-3; TRBD2 matches at 10 bases. V lost 5 bases to trimming and J lost 1 base; unmatched junction nucleotides: 7. The CDR3 is made up of 16 amino acids. Germline CDR1 SGHRS, CDR2 YFSETQ.